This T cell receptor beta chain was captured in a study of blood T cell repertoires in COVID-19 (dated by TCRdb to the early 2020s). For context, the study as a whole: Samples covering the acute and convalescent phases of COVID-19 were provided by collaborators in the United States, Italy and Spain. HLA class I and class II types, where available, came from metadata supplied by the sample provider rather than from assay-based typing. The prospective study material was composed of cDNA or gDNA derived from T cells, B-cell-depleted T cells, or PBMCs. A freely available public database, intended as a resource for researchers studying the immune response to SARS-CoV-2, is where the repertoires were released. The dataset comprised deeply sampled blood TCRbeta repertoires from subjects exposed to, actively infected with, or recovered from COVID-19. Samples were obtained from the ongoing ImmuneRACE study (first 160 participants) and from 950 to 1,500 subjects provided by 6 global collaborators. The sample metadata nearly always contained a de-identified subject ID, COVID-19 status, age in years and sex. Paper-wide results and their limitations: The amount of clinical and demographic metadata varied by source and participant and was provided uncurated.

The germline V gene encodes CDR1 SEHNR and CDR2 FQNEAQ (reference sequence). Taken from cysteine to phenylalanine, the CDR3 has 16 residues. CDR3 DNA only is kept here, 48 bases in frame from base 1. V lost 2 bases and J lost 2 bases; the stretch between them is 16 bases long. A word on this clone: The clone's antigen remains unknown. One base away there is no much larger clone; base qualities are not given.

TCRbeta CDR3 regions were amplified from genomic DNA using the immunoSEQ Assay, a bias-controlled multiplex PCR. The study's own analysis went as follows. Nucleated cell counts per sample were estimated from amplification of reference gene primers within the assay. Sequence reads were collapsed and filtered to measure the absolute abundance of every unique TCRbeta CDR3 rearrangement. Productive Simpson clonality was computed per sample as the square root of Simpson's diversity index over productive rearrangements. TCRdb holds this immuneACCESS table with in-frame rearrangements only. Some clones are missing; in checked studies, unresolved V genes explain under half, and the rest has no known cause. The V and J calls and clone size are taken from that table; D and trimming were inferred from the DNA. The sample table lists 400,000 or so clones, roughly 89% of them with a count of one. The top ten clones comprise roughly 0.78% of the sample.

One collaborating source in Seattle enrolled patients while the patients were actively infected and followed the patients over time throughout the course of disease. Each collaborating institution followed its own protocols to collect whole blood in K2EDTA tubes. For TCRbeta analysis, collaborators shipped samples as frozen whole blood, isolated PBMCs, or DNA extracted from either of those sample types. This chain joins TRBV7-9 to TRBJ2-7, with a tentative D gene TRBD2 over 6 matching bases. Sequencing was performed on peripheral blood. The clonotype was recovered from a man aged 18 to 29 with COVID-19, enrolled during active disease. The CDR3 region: CASSLYSETRTYEQYF. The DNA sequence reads TGTGCCAGCAGCTTATATTCGGAGACTAGAACCTACGAGCAGTACTTC.